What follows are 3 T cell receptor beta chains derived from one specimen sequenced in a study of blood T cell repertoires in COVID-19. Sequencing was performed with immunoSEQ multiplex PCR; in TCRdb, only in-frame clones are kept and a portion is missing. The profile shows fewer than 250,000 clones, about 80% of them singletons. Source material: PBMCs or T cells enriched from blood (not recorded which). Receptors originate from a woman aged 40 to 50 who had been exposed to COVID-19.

Here the CDR3 reads CASSAGTGAETQYF. The CDR3 DNA reads as TGTGCCAGCAGTGCCGGGACAGGGGCCGAGACCCAGTACTTC. This chain connects TRBV2 to TRBJ2-5; the match to TRBD1 covers 10 bases. The CDR3 totals 14 residues. The trim removed 4 bases at V and 5 bases at J, leaving 4 bases unmatched. The germline gives CDR1 SNHLY, CDR2 FYNNEI. Full variable domain (outside the CDR3, taken from reference TRBV2 and TRBJ2-5): EPEVTQTPSHQVTQMGQEVILRCVPISNHLYFYWYRQILGQKVEFLVSFYNNEISEKSEIFDDQFSVERPDGSNFTLKIRSTKLEDSAMYFCASSAGTGAETQYFGPGTRLLVL.

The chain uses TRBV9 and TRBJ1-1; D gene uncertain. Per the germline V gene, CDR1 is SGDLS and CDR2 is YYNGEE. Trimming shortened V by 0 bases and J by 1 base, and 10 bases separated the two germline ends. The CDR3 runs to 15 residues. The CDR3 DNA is TGTGCCAGCAGCGTAGAGGTCAGGCCGAACACTGAAGCTTTCTTT. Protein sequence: CASSVEVRPNTEAFF.

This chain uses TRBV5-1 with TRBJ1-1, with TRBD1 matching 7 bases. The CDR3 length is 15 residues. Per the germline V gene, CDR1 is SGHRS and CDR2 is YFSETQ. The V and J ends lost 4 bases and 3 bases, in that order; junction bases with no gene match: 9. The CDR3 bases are TGCGCCAGCAGCCCACTAGGGACAGACTACACTGAAGCTTTCTTT. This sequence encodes CASSPLGTDYTEAFF.